This entry concerns a single T cell receptor (beta chain). This entry belongs to a study of fetal regulatory T cell absence and autoimmunity. Sequencing used immunoSEQ multiplex PCR; TCRdb keeps in-frame clones, though not all of them. The sample lists 85,000 to 100,000 clones, about three quarters occurring once. Germline lookup yields CDR1 MNHNY and CDR2 SVGAGI (reference sequence). V dropped 1 base and J dropped 0 bases, with 7 bases sitting between them. The CDR3 sequence is 15 residues long. Specimen: pancreas tissue. This clonotype was sampled from a male donor with IPEX syndrome. This chain links TRBV6-6 with TRBJ2-1; D unclear. The CDR3 spells CASSYYVSSYNEQFF. Here the CDR3 DNA reads TGTGCCAGCAGTTACTACGTTTCCTCCTACAATGAGCAGTTCTTC.